In its sample, the clone carrying this T cell receptor beta chain was seen many times. Repertoires were generated with immunoSEQ multiplex PCR, while TCRdb's copy carries only in-frame clones and drops some. The sample carries about 470,000 clones, around 79% recorded once. The data were taken from a study of shared clonotypes between healthy human individuals. This CDR3 comprises 17 residues. Germline V lookup: CDR1 LNHDA, CDR2 SQIVND (reference sequence). Trimming removed 3 bases at V and 0 bases at J, with 16 bases between. The rearrangement uses TRBV19 and TRBJ2-3, with a tentative D call TRBD1 (7 bases). Source material: PBMCs. The sequence derives from a woman aged 40 to 50 in good health. Some clones in this sample may be carry-over from other donors' samples. The CDR3 nucleotides read TGTGCCAGTAGTATGACCTCACAGGGGACTAGCACAGATACGCAGTATTTT. Protein sequence: CASSMTSQGTSTDTQYF.